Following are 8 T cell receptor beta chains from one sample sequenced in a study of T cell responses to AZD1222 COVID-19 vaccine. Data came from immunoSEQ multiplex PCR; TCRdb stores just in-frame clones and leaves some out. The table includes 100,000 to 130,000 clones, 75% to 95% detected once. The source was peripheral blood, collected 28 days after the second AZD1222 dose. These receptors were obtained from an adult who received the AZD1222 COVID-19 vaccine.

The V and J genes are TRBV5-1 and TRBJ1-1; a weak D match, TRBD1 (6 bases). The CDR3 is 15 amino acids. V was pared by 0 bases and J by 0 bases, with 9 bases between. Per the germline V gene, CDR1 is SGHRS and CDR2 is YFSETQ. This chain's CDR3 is CASSLERGLNTEAFF. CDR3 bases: TGCGCCAGCAGCTTGGAGAGGGGGTTGAACACTGAAGCTTTCTTT. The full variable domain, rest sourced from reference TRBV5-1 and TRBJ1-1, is KAGVTQTPRYLIKTRGQQVTLSCSPISGHRSVSWYQQTPGQGLQFLFEYFSETQRNKGNFPGRFSGRQFSNSRSEMNVSTLELGDSALYLCASSLERGLNTEAFFGQGTRLTVV.

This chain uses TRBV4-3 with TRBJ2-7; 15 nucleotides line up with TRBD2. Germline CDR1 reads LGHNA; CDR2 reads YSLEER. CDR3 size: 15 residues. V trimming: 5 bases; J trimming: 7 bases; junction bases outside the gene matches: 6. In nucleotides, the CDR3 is TGCGCCAGCAGCACCTACGGGACTAGCGGGGGGGAGCAGTACTTC. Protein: CASSTYGTSGGEQYF.

CDR3 sequence (DNA): TGTGCCAGCAGCAAAGAAGAGACAGGGCCCCCTTACAATGAGCAGTTCTTC. It yields the protein CASSKEETGPPYNEQFF. The genes are TRBV21-1 and TRBJ2-1; the table's D call, TRBD1, has no DNA check behind it. TRBV21-1 is an annotated pseudogene. The CDR3 has 17 residues.

The CDR3 here is CASSRGGNQPQHF. In DNA form, the CDR3 reads TGTGCCAGCAGCCGCGGAGGGAATCAGCCCCAGCATTTT. The chain uses TRBV9 and TRBJ1-5; no clear D gene. This CDR3 spans 13 amino acids. Trimming removed 4 bases from V and 4 bases from J, with 9 bases in between. Germline loops: CDR1 SGDLS, CDR2 YYNGEE.

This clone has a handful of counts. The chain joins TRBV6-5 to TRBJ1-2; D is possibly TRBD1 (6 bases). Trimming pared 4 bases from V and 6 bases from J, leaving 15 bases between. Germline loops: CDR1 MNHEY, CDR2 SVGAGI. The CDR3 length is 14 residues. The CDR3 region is CASSSPGARDGYTF. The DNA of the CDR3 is TGTGCCAGCAGTTCCCCGGGGGCCAGAGATGGCTACACCTTC.

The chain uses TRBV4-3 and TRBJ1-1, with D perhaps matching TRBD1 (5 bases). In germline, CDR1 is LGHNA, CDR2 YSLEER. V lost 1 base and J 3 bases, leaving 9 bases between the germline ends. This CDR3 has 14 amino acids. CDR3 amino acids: CASSQGGGYTEAFF. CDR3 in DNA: TGCGCCAGCAGCCAAGGGGGGGGTTACACTGAAGCTTTCTTT.

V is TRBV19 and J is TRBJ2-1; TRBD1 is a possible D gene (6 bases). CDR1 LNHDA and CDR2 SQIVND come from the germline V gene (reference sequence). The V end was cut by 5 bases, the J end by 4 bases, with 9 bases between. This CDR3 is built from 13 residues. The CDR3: CASSARGYNEQFF. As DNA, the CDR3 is TGTGCCAGTAGTGCTAGGGGGTACAATGAGCAGTTCTTC.

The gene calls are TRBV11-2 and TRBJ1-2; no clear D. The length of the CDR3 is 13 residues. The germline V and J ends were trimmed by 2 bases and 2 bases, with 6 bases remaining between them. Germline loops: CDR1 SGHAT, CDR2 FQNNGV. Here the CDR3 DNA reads TGTGCCAGCAGCTTAACAGCAAACTATGGCTACACCTTC. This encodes CASSLTANYGYTF.